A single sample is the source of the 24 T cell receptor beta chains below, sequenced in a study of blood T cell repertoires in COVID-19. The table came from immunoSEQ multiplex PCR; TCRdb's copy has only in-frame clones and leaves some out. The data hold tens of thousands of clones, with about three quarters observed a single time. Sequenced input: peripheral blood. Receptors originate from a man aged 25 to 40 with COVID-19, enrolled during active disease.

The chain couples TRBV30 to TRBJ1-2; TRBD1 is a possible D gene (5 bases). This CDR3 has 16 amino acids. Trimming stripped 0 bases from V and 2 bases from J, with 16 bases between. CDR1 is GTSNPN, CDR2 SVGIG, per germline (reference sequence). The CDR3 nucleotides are TGTGCCTGGAGTGTACAGGTTTCTAGTCGGAACTATGGCTACACCTTC. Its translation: CAWSVQVSSRNYGYTF.

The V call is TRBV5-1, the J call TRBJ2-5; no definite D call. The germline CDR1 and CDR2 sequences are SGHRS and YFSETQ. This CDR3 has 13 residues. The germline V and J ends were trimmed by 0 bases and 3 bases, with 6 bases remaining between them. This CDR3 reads CASSLASKETQYF. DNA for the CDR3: TGCGCCAGCAGCTTGGCCAGTAAAGAGACCCAGTACTTC.

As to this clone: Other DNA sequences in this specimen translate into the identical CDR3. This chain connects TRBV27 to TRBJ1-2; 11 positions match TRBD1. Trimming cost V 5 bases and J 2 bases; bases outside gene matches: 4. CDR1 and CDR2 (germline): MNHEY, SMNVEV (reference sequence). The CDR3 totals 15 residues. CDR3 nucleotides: TGTGCCAGCAGTCTCGGGACAGGGGGGAACTATGGCTACACCTTC. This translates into CASSLGTGGNYGYTF.

This CDR3 reads CASSQQGTGQPQHF. The CDR3 DNA follows: TGTGCCAGCAGCCAACAGGGGACAGGCCAGCCCCAGCATTTT. The chain employs TRBV7-2 and TRBJ1-5; 8 bases line up with TRBD1. The CDR3 sequence is 14 residues long. With V trimmed by 5 bases and J by 7 bases, 7 bases remained unmatched. Germline V gives CDR1 SGHTA, CDR2 FQGNSA.

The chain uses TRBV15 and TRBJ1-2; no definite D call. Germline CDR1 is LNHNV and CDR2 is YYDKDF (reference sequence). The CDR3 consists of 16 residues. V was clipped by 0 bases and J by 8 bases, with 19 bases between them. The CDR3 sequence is CATSRDLGDVFKGYTF. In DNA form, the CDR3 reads TGTGCCACCAGCAGAGATCTGGGAGACGTTTTCAAGGGCTACACCTTC.

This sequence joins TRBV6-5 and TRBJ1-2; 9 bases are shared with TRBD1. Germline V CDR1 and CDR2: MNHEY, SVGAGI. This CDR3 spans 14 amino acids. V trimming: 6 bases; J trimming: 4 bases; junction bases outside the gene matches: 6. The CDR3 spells CASSLGQGTYGYTF. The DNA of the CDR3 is TGTGCCAGCAGCTTGGGACAGGGTACCTATGGCTACACCTTC.

The CDR3 DNA sequence: TGTGCCACCAGCAGCCGAACAGGGATTCCACCCCTCCACTTT. Amino acid sequence: CATSSRTGIPPLHF. J is TRBJ1-6 and V is TRBV15; D is perhaps TRBD1 (6 bases). Germline CDR1 is LNHNV and CDR2 is YYDKDF (reference sequence). The V end lost 3 bases, the J end lost 11 bases, and 14 bases lay between the germline ends. The CDR3 covers 14 residues. Drawing the rest from reference TRBV15 and TRBJ1-6, the complete variable domain is DAMVIQNPRYQVTQFGKPVTLSCSQTLNHNVMYWYQQKSSQAPKLLFHYYDKDFNNEADTPDNFQSRRPNTSFCFLDIRSPGLGDTAMYLCATSSRTGIPPLHFGNGTRLTVT.

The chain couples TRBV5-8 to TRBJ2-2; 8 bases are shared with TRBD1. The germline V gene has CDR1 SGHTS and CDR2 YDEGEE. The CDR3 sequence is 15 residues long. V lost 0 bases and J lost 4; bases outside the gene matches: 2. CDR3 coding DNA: TGTGCCAGCAGCTTGGAGGGACAGGCCACCGGGGAGCTGTTTTTT. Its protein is CASSLEGQATGELFF.

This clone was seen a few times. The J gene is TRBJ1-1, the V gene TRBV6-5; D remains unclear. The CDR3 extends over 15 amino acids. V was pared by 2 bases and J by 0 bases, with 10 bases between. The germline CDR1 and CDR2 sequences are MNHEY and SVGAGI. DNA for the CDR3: TGTGCCAGCAGTTACGGGAGTTCCATGAACACTGAAGCTTTCTTT. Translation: CASSYGSSMNTEAFF.

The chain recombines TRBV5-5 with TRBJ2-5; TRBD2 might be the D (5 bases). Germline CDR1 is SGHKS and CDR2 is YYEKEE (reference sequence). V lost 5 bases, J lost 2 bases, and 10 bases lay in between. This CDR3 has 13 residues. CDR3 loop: CASSWTGQETQYF. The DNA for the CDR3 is TGTGCCAGCAGTTGGACGGGACAAGAGACCCAGTACTTC.

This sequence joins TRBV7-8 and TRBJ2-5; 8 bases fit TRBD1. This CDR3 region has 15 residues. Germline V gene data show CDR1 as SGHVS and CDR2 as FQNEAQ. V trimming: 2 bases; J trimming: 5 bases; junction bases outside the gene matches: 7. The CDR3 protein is CASSLFGQGQETQYF. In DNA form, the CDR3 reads TGTGCCAGCAGCTTATTCGGACAGGGCCAGGAGACCCAGTACTTC.

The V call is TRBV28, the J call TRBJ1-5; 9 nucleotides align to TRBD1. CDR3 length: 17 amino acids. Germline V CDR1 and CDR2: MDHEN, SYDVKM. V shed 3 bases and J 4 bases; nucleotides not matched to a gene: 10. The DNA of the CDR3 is TGTGCCAGCAGTTTCTACCGATCGGGACAGGGAAATCAGCCCCAGCATTTT. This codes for CASSFYRSGQGNQPQHF.

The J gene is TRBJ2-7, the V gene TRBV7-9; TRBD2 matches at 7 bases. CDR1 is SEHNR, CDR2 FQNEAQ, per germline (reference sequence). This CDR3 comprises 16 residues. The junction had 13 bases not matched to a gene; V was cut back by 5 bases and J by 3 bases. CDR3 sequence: CASSPVEGREIYEQYF. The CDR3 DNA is TGTGCCAGCAGCCCAGTGGAGGGGAGGGAGATCTACGAGCAGTACTTC.

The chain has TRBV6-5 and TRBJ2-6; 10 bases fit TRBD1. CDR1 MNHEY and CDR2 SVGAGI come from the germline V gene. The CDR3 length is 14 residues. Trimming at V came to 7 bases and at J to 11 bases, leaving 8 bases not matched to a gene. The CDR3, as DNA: TGTGCCAGCAATAGACAGGGGGCTCCCCACGTCCTGACTTTC. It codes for CASNRQGAPHVLTF.

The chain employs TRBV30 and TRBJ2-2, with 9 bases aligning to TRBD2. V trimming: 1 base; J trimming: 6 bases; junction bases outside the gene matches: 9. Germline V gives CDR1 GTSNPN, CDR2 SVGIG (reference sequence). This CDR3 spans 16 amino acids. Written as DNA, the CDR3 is TGTGCCTGGAGTGCGATAGCGGGAGTCGTCGCCGGGGAGCTGTTTTTT. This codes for CAWSAIAGVVAGELFF.

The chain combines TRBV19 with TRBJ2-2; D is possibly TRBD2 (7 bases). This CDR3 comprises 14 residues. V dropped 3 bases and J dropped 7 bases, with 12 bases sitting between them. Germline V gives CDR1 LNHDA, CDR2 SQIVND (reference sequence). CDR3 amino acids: CASSMGGTFGELFF. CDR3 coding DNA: TGTGCCAGTAGTATGGGAGGGACATTCGGGGAGCTGTTTTTT. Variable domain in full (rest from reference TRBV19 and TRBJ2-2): DGGITQSPKYLFRKEGQNVTLSCEQNLNHDAMYWYRQDPGQGLRLIYYSQIVNDFQKGDIAEGYSVSREKKESFPLTVTSAQKNPTAFYLCASSMGGTFGELFFGEGSRLTVL.

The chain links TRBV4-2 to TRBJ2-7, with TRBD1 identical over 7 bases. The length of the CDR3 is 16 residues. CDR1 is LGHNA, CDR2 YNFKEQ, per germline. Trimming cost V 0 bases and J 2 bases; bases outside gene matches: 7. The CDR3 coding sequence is TGTGCCAGCAGCCAAGACGAGGGGGACAGTCCCTACGAGCAGTACTTC. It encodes CASSQDEGDSPYEQYF.

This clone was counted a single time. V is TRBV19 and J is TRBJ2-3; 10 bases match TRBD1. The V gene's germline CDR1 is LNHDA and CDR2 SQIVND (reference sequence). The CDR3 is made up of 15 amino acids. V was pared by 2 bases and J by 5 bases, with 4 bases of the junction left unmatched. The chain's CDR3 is CASSIMDRGRDTQYF. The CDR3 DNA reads TGTGCCAGTAGTATAATGGACAGGGGGAGAGATACGCAGTATTTT. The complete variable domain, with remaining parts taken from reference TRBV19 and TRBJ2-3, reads DGGITQSPKYLFRKEGQNVTLSCEQNLNHDAMYWYRQDPGQGLRLIYYSQIVNDFQKGDIAEGYSVSREKKESFPLTVTSAQKNPTAFYLCASSIMDRGRDTQYFGPGTRLTVL.

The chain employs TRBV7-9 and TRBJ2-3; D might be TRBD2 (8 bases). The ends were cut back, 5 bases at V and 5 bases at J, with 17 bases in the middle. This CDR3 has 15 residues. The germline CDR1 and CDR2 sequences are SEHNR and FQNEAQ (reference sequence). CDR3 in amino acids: CASSRRDSGGDTQYF. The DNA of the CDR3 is TGTGCCAGCAGCCGAAGGGACAGCGGGGGAGATACGCAGTATTTT. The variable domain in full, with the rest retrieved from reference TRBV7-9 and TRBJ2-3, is DTGVSQNPRHKITKRGQNVTFRCDPISEHNRLYWYRQTLGQGPEFLTYFQNEAQLEKSRLLSDRFSAERPKGSFSTLEIQRTEQGDSAMYLCASSRRDSGGDTQYFGPGTRLTVL.

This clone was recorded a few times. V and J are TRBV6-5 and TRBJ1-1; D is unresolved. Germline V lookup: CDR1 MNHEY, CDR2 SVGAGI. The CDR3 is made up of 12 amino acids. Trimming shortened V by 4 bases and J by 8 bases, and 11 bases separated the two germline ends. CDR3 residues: CASSLDWKEAFF. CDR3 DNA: TGTGCCAGCAGTTTAGACTGGAAGGAAGCTTTCTTT.

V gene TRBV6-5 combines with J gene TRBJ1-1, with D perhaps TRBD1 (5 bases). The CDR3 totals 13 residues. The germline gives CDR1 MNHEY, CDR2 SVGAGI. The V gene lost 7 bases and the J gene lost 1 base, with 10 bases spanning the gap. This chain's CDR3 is CASTLGGNTEAFF. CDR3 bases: TGTGCCAGCACCTTGGGGGGGAACACTGAAGCTTTCTTT.

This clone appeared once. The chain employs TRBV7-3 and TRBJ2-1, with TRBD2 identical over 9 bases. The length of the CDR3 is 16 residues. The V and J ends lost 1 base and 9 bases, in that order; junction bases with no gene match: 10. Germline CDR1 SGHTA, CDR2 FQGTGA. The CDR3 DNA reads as TGTGCCAGCAGCTTAAGCGGGGGACTAGCCGGTAGTGAGCAGTTCTTC. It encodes CASSLSGGLAGSEQFF. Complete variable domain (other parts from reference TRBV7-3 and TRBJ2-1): GAGVSQTPSNKVTEKGKYVELRCDPISGHTALYWYRQSLGQGPEFLIYFQGTGAADDSGLPNDRFFAVRPEGSVSTLKIQRTERGDSAVYLCASSLSGGLAGSEQFFGPGTRLTVL.

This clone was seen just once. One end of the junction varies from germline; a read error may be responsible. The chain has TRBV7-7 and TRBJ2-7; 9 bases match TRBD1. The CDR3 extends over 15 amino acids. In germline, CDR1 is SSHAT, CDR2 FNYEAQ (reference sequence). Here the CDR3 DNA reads TGTGCTAGCAGCCCGGCGGGGACAGGGAGCGTGGAGCAGTACTTC. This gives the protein CASSPAGTGSVEQYF.

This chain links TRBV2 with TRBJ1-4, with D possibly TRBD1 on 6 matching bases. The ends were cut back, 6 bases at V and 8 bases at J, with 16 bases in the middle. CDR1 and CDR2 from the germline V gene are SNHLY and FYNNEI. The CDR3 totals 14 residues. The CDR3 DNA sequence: TGTGCCAGCAGCTCTACAGGGATGGTAGAAAAACTGTTTTTT. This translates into CASSSTGMVEKLFF.